The 14 T cell receptor beta chains listed next were all sequenced from one sample in a study of blood T cell repertoires in COVID-19. TCRdb's copy holds only in-frame clones and misses some; the assay was immunoSEQ multiplex PCR. The data hold roughly 200,000 clones, with 65% to 90% observed a single time. Sequencing used peripheral blood. Receptors were obtained from a man older than 75 with acute or convalescent COVID-19.

The chain links TRBV21-1 to TRBJ1-6; TRBD1 is the table's D call, not checked against the DNA. TRBV21-1 is a pseudogene segment. The CDR3 loop spans 16 amino acids. The CDR3 is CASSKLPGQYNSPLHF. The CDR3 DNA is TGTGCCAGCAGCAAGCTCCCGGGACAGTATAATTCACCCCTCCACTTT.

V and J are TRBV9 and TRBJ1-2; 7 bases are shared with TRBD1. The CDR3 loop spans 14 amino acids. J gave up 3 bases and V 4 bases, and 6 bases lay outside the gene matches. In germline, CDR1 is SGDLS, CDR2 YYNGEE. In DNA form, the CDR3 reads TGTGCCAGCAGCATCGGGACAGCCGACTATGGCTACACCTTC. This translates into CASSIGTADYGYTF.

The chain is built from TRBV11-3 and TRBJ1-2; a possible D gene is TRBD1 (5 bases). This CDR3 has 13 residues. The germline V gene has CDR1 SGHNT and CDR2 YENEEA. Deletions cut 2 bases from V and 8 bases from J, with 12 bases between. The CDR3 spells CASSLSGYGGYTF. The CDR3 DNA reads as TGTGCCAGCAGCTTATCAGGGTATGGCGGCTACACCTTC.

The gene calls are TRBV28 and TRBJ2-7; 8 bases align to TRBD1. The J segment lost 3 bases and the V segment lost 2 bases, leaving 9 bases of the junction unmatched. CDR1 is MDHEN, CDR2 SYDVKM, per germline. The CDR3 runs 16 residues. The CDR3 spells CASSLPRTGRGYEQYF. The CDR3 coding sequence is TGTGCCAGCAGTTTACCCCGGACAGGGAGAGGCTACGAGCAGTACTTC. Variable domain in full (rest from reference TRBV28 and TRBJ2-7): DVKVTQSSRYLVKRTGEKVFLECVQDMDHENMFWYRQDPGLGLRLIYFSYDVKMKEKGDIPEGYSVSREKKERFSLILESASTNQTSMYLCASSLPRTGRGYEQYFGPGTRLTVT.

This sequence joins TRBV6-5 and TRBJ2-7, with 7 bases aligning to TRBD1. This CDR3 comprises 14 residues. Germline CDR1 reads MNHEY; CDR2 reads SVGAGI. With 3 bases clipped from V and 3 bases from J, the junction kept 5 bases outside the gene matches. CDR3 DNA: TGTGCCAGCAGTTATCGGGACAGAAGCTACGAGCAGTACTTC. Translation: CASSYRDRSYEQYF.

The chain uses TRBV18 and TRBJ2-7; 7 bases fit TRBD1. Germline values: CDR1 KGHSH, CDR2 LQKENI. J lost 2 bases, V lost 5 bases, and 6 bases had no gene match. This CDR3 is 14 amino acids long. The CDR3 region is CASSSGTATYEQYV. Written as DNA, the CDR3 is TGTGCCAGCTCATCCGGGACAGCCACCTACGAGCAGTACGTC.

The chain couples TRBV11-3 to TRBJ2-2, with no clear D. CDR3 length equals 13 residues. Trimming cost V 1 base and J 6 bases, with 6 bases left between them. Germline assignment: CDR1 SGHNT and CDR2 YENEEA. CDR3 nucleotides: TGTGCCAGCAGCTTAGGAGTCGCCGGGGAGCTGTTTTTT. This translates into CASSLGVAGELFF.

The chain links TRBV18 to TRBJ1-2, with D perhaps matching TRBD1 (6 bases). There are 14 residues in the CDR3. The germline V and J ends were trimmed by 3 bases and 8 bases, with 16 bases remaining between them. Germline V gives CDR1 KGHSH, CDR2 LQKENI. The CDR3 sequence is CASSPLDSLGGYTF. For the CDR3, the DNA is TGTGCCAGCTCACCTCTGGACAGTCTCGGAGGCTACACCTTC.

The rearrangement joins TRBV5-1 to TRBJ2-5, with 8 bases fitting TRBD2. V lost 3 bases, J lost 2 bases, and 9 bases stayed unmatched. There are 16 residues in the CDR3. The germline CDR1 and CDR2 sequences are SGHRS and YFSETQ. CDR3 sequence: CASSSRAGVGQETQYF. The CDR3 nucleotides read TGCGCCAGCAGCTCCAGAGCGGGGGTGGGGCAAGAGACCCAGTACTTC.

The rearrangement joins TRBV14 to TRBJ2-2; tentatively, D is TRBD1 or TRBD2 (8 bases each). Germline CDR1 and CDR2: SGHDN and FVKESK. This CDR3 has 16 residues. Trimming took off 9 bases at V and 0 bases at J, with 17 bases between the two ends. The CDR3 region is CASSGTGYANTGELFF. As DNA, the CDR3 is TGTGCCAGTAGCGGGACAGGTTACGCGAACACCGGGGAGCTGTTTTTT.

This clone was seen a few times. This chain joins TRBV30 and TRBJ1-2; D not resolved. The CDR3 contains 10 residues. In germline, CDR1 is GTSNPN, CDR2 SVGIG (reference sequence). Trimming stripped 2 bases from V and 7 bases from J, with 5 bases between. The CDR3 is CAWSKAGYTF. DNA for the CDR3: TGTGCCTGGAGTAAAGCTGGCTACACCTTC. Full variable domain (remainder filled in from reference TRBV30 and TRBJ1-2): SQTIHQWPATLVQPVGSPLSLECTVEGTSNPNLYWYRQAAGRGLQLLFYSVGIGQISSEVPQNLSASRPQDRQFILSSKKLLLSDSGFYLCAWSKAGYTFGSGTRLTVV.

This chain connects TRBV25-1 to TRBJ1-5; a possible D gene is TRBD1 (6 bases). Germline V gene data show CDR1 as MGHDK and CDR2 as SYGVNS. The CDR3 has 13 residues. The V gene lost 7 bases and the J gene lost 1 base, with 8 bases spanning the gap. CDR3 DNA: TGTGCCAGCAAAGGACAGAGCAATCAGCCCCAGCATTTT. This gives the protein CASKGQSNQPQHF. Supplemented by reference TRBV25-1 and TRBJ1-5, the full variable domain reads EADIYQTPRYLVIGTGKKITLECSQTMGHDKMYWYQQDPGMELHLIHYSYGVNSTEKGDLSSESTVSRIRTEHFPLTLESARPSHTSQYLCASKGQSNQPQHFGDGTRLSIL.

V usage is TRBV19 and J usage is TRBJ2-3; 9 bases agree with TRBD1. Losses at the gene ends were 5 bases for V and 0 bases for J; bases not matched to a gene: 9. The V gene's germline CDR1 is LNHDA and CDR2 SQIVND (reference sequence). The CDR3 is 17 amino acids. DNA for the CDR3: TGTGCCAGTAGTGGGCGAGACGGACAGGGGAGCACAGATACGCAGTATTTT. Protein sequence: CASSGRDGQGSTDTQYF.

The chain couples TRBV29-1 to TRBJ2-1; D gene ambiguous. Germline CDR1 SQVTM, CDR2 ANQGSEA. Trimming shortened V by 6 bases and J by 5 bases, and 5 bases separated the two germline ends. There are 10 residues in the CDR3. The CDR3 bases are TGCAGCGTCCTTAACAATGAGCAGTTCTTC. This gives the protein CSVLNNEQFF.